This TCR beta chain stems from a study of CD8+ T cells in alopecia areata. Across the whole study: Severity was scored as percentage of affected scalp area in treated patients. Study results and caveats: Scalp clonality and expanded CD8+ clones among the top 100 were significantly decreased by tofacitinib. When scalp samples are sequenced, resident alphabeta T cells of normal skin are also captured.

The V gene lost 7 bases and the J gene lost 3 bases, with 15 bases spanning the gap. Germline CDR1 reads MNHEY; CDR2 reads SMNVEV (reference sequence). The CDR3 has 14 amino acids. Reverse transcription of extracted RNA yielded cDNA, which provided the sequencing template. TCRdb's table, derived via immunoSEQ multiplex PCR, lists solely in-frame clones and lacks some. The sample has 95,000 to 100,000 clones, approximately 66% seen once. Details on this clone: Antigen specificity is unknown.

The treatment denotes: oral pan-JAK inhibitor, 5-10 mg twice daily. Those with alopecia areata gave lesional scalp punch biopsies and peripheral blood. This sample comprised CD8+ T cells sorted from blood, obtained at week 4, from a patient treated with tofacitinib. V and J are TRBV27 and TRBJ2-5; a possible D gene is TRBD1 (5 bases). This sequence originates from a human donor with alopecia areata. The CDR3 protein is CASKLNGAEETQYF. CDR3 DNA sequence: TGTGCCAGCAAATTAAATGGGGCAGAAGAGACCCAGTACTTC.